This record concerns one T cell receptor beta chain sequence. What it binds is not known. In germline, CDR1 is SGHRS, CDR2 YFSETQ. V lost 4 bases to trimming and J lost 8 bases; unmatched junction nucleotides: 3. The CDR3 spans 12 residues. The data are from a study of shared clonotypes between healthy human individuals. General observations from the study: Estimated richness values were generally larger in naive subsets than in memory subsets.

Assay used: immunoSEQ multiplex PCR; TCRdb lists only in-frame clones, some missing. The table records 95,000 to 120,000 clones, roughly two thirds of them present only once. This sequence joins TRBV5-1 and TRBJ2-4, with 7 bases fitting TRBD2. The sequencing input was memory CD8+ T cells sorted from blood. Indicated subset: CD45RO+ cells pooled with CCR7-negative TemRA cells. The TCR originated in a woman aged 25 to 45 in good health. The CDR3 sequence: CASSTRGDIQYF. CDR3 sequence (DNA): TGCGCCAGCAGCACCCGGGGGGACATTCAGTACTTC.